The entry below gives a single T cell receptor beta chain sequence along with its context. Its antigen remains unknown. These data are taken from a study of shared clonotypes between healthy human individuals. In the study overall: CD4 naive and CD4 memory each took three plates per donor, while CD8 naive took two and CD8 memory one.

Germline values: CDR1 SGDLS, CDR2 YYNGEE. Trimming stripped 0 bases from V and 7 bases from J, with 4 bases between. This CDR3 has 12 amino acids. Findings and limits, study-wide: There were few donors, and this limited the genetic and exposure-history diversity represented.

CD45RO-negative, CCR7-positively selected cells formed the naive CD8 fraction, excluding terminally differentiated effector memory CD45RA+ cells. For each subset, genomic DNA was distributed in equal portions over several immunoSEQ plates. Methods used by the authors: Junction-only sequences without quality scores were provided by ImmunoSEQ, so filtering was different. Repertoires were generated with immunoSEQ multiplex PCR, while TCRdb's copy carries only in-frame clones and drops some. V and J calls and clone size are copied from that table; D and trimming were computed from the DNA. The repertoire consists of around 700,000 clones, with about 90% occurring once and the leading ten covering more than 20%.

Sequencing was performed on naive CD8+ T cells sorted from blood. The rearrangement links TRBV9 to TRBJ2-2; no clear D. This TCR was recovered from a man aged 25 to 45 in good health. CDR3 amino acids: CASSVGIGELFF. The CDR3 DNA sequence: TGTGCCAGCAGCGTAGGAATCGGGGAGCTGTTTTTT.